These 8 T cell receptor beta chains came from one sample sequenced in a study of T cell responses to AZD1222 COVID-19 vaccine. The assay was immunoSEQ multiplex PCR, and TCRdb's table has in-frame clones only and misses some. The sample records 150,000 to 200,000 clones, roughly nine tenths being singletons. Sequencing used peripheral blood, obtained 28 days after the second AZD1222 dose. These receptor sequences come from an adult who received the AZD1222 COVID-19 vaccine.

V and J are TRBV28 and TRBJ2-3, with 11 nucleotides matching TRBD2. CDR1 is MDHEN and CDR2 is SYDVKM in the germline V gene. This CDR3 is 15 amino acids long. J was trimmed by 1 base and V by 7 bases; bases with no gene match: 4. The CDR3 sequence is CASISSGGGTDTQYF. The CDR3 nucleotides are TGTGCCAGCATTAGTAGCGGGGGGGGCACAGATACGCAGTATTTT. Using reference TRBV28 and TRBJ2-3 for the parts outside the CDR3, the full variable domain is DVKVTQSSRYLVKRTGEKVFLECVQDMDHENMFWYRQDPGLGLRLIYFSYDVKMKEKGDIPEGYSVSREKKERFSLILESASTNQTSMYLCASISSGGGTDTQYFGPGTRLTVL.

The chain recombines TRBV4-1 with TRBJ2-3; 9 nucleotides agree with TRBD2. The CDR3 sequence is 17 residues long. The germline V gene has CDR1 MGHRA and CDR2 YSYEKL. The V segment lost 1 base and the J segment 4 bases; nucleotides outside the gene matches: 9. CDR3 amino acids: CASSQVIAGEHADTQYF. The CDR3 DNA is TGCGCCAGCAGCCAAGTGATAGCGGGGGAGCATGCAGATACGCAGTATTTT.

The rearrangement joins TRBV7-3 to TRBJ2-3; D may be TRBD1 (6 bases). Germline CDR1 reads SGHTA; CDR2 reads FQGTGA. The V end lost 5 bases, the J end lost 1 base, and 28 bases lay between the germline ends. The CDR3 contains 20 residues. The CDR3 protein is CASSPKGLGLGGEGTDTQYF. In DNA form, the CDR3 reads TGTGCCAGCAGCCCAAAGGGTCTCGGGCTAGGGGGAGAGGGCACAGATACGCAGTATTTT.

This chain connects TRBV7-9 to TRBJ1-4; TRBD1 agrees at 10 bases. The CDR3 extends over 17 amino acids. V shed 4 bases, J shed 0 bases, and the junction held 5 bases outside the gene matches. In germline, CDR1 is SEHNR, CDR2 FQNEAQ (reference sequence). CDR3 residues: CASSSLGQGATNEKLFF. Written as DNA, the CDR3 is TGTGCCAGCAGCTCCCTAGGACAGGGGGCAACTAATGAAAAACTGTTTTTT.

In DNA form, the CDR3 reads TGTGCCTGGAGTCTGGGACTAGCCTCCGGGGAGCTGTTTTTT. Amino acids: CAWSLGLASGELFF. The V and J genes are TRBV30 and TRBJ2-2, with TRBD2 identical over 9 bases. Trimming removed 2 bases from V and 6 bases from J; junction bases left unmatched: 4. Germline CDR1 and CDR2: GTSNPN and SVGIG (reference sequence). The CDR3 runs to 14 residues.

The chain joins TRBV5-6 to TRBJ2-6; D unclear. The CDR3 loop spans 15 amino acids. Germline assignment: CDR1 SGHDT and CDR2 YYEEEE. Trimming shortened V by 4 bases and J by 0 bases, and 8 bases separated the two germline ends. CDR3 sequence: CASSPLPSGANVLTF. The CDR3 coding sequence is TGTGCCAGCAGCCCGCTTCCCTCTGGGGCCAACGTCCTGACTTTC.

This rearrangement joins TRBV27 to TRBJ1-2; D is ambiguous. The CDR3 has 13 residues. The V and J ends lost 5 bases and 4 bases respectively, with 11 bases between them. In germline, CDR1 is MNHEY, CDR2 SMNVEV (reference sequence). The CDR3 spells CASSAGLIYGYTF. The CDR3 DNA follows: TGTGCCAGCAGTGCCGGACTTATCTATGGCTACACCTTC.

This chain uses TRBV2 with TRBJ1-1; no clear D gene. This CDR3 contains 14 residues. Germline CDR1 is SNHLY and CDR2 is FYNNEI. Trimming left V 6 bases short and J 1 base short, with 12 bases between. The CDR3 sequence is CASSLGPKNTEAFF. In nucleotides, the CDR3 is TGTGCCAGCAGCCTCGGACCGAAGAACACTGAAGCTTTCTTT.